This TCR beta chain came from a study of blood T cell repertoires in COVID-19. Across the study: COVID-19 samples, acute and convalescent, were from the United States, Italy and Spain. The cDNA or gDNA used as material had been derived from T cells, B-cell-depleted T cells, or PBMCs.

Original processing notes: Nucleated cell counts were estimated from reference gene primer amplification. Profiled with immunoSEQ multiplex PCR; TCRdb holds only in-frame clones, not every one. From that table come the V and J calls and clone size; the DNA was used to work out D and trimming. The sample includes 250,000 to 350,000 clones, 84% seen only once; the top ten take roughly 14%. This CDR3 is 16 amino acids long. The J segment lost 0 bases and the V segment lost 5 bases, leaving 7 bases of the junction unmatched. Germline V gives CDR1 SGHTA, CDR2 FQGTGA. This TCR derives from a person aged 65 to 85 with COVID-19, enrolled during active disease. Sequencing was carried out using peripheral blood. The genes are TRBV7-3 and TRBJ2-1; 7 nucleotides match TRBD2. The DNA for the CDR3 is TGTGCCAGCAGCCGAAACGGGAGGAGCTCCTACAATGAGCAGTTCTTC. The encoded protein is CASSRNGRSSYNEQFF.